One and the same sample provided the 10 T cell receptor beta chains below, sequenced in a study of OX40 agonist ivuxolimab in advanced cancers. The data were produced by immunoSEQ multiplex PCR, yet TCRdb's version contains in-frame clones alone and is incomplete. The sample lists 22,000 or so clones; about four fifths were seen once. Sequencing was performed on CD4+ or CD8+ T cells sorted from blood, taken in a trial of the OX40 agonist ivuxolimab. These receptors originate from an adult with an advanced solid tumor such as melanoma, head and neck, liver or kidney cancer.

The chain has TRBV6-1 and TRBJ2-7; 11 bases align to TRBD2. Trimming at V came to 4 bases and at J to 2 bases, leaving 1 base not matched to a gene. CDR1 and CDR2 (germline): MNHNS, SASEGT. This CDR3 has 14 residues. CDR3 protein: CASSVSGGAYEQYF. The CDR3 coding sequence is TGTGCCAGCAGTGTTAGCGGGGGGGCCTACGAGCAGTACTTC.

The chain couples TRBV27 to TRBJ2-2; a weak D match, TRBD2 (5 bases). Germline values: CDR1 MNHEY, CDR2 SMNVEV (reference sequence). With 5 bases removed from V and 1 base from J, the gap between germline ends came to 8 bases. CDR3 length: 14 residues. DNA for the CDR3: TGTGCCAGCAGTGAGCGGTTGAACACCGGGGAGCTGTTTTTT. It translates to CASSERLNTGELFF.

This chain joins TRBV30 and TRBJ1-4; D is uncertain. V was shortened by 0 bases and J by 4 bases, with 12 bases between the two germline ends. The CDR3 extends over 15 amino acids. Germline lookup yields CDR1 GTSNPN and CDR2 SVGIG (reference sequence). CDR3 coding DNA: TGTGCCTGGAGTGTAACGGCCGCGTATAATGAAAAACTGTTTTTT. Translation gives CAWSVTAAYNEKLFF.

The chain is built from TRBV5-1 and TRBJ2-5; D assignment may be TRBD1 or TRBD2 (5 bases each). The CDR3 has 15 amino acids. In germline, CDR1 is SGHRS, CDR2 YFSETQ. Trimming pared 0 bases from V and 4 bases from J, leaving 13 bases between. CDR3 region: CASSLEPGTGETQYF. CDR3 bases: TGCGCCAGCAGCTTGGAACCGGGGACCGGAGAGACCCAGTACTTC. Filled out from reference TRBV5-1 and TRBJ2-5, the complete variable domain reads KAGVTQTPRYLIKTRGQQVTLSCSPISGHRSVSWYQQTPGQGLQFLFEYFSETQRNKGNFPGRFSGRQFSNSRSEMNVSTLELGDSALYLCASSLEPGTGETQYFGPGTRLLVL.

V is TRBV9 and J is TRBJ2-7; 8 bases are a match to TRBD2. The CDR3 spans 15 residues. Germline CDR1 SGDLS, CDR2 YYNGEE. The trim removed 6 bases at V and 6 bases at J, leaving 14 bases unmatched. The CDR3 nucleotides are TGTGCCAGCACCGAAAGTGGGACTAGTCCGTCCGAGCAGTACTTC. Translated, it gives CASTESGTSPSEQYF.

This chain links TRBV11-2 with TRBJ2-1; a possible D gene is TRBD1 (5 bases). The V end lost 1 base, the J end lost 8 bases, and 15 bases lay between the germline ends. Germline loops: CDR1 SGHAT, CDR2 FQNNGV. This CDR3 is 15 amino acids long. CDR3 bases: TGTGCCAGCAGCTTAGTTGCTAGGGGAAGCGATGAGCAGTTCTTC. The encoded protein is CASSLVARGSDEQFF.

This clone has a single count. The chain combines TRBV7-2 with TRBJ2-3; TRBD1 is a possible D gene (6 bases). This CDR3 has 15 residues. Germline CDR1 is SGHTA and CDR2 is FQGNSA. V gave up 1 base and J gave up 4 bases, with 12 bases separating them. The CDR3 sequence is CASSLDLTGPDTQYF. Here the CDR3 DNA reads TGTGCCAGCAGCTTAGATTTAACAGGGCCAGATACGCAGTATTTT.

This clone has a handful of counts. This chain links TRBV7-9 with TRBJ2-1, with 8 bases identical to TRBD1. The CDR3 is 15 residues long. Germline V gene sequence: CDR1 SEHNR, CDR2 FQNEAQ (reference sequence). Losses at the gene ends were 10 bases for V and 3 bases for J; bases not matched to a gene: 11. The DNA for the CDR3 is TGTGCCACCCCGGTCGGGGACAGGAGCTACAATGAGCAGTTCTTC. Translated, it gives CATPVGDRSYNEQFF.

The chain has TRBV5-1 and TRBJ1-5; D gene unclear. The CDR3 is made up of 15 amino acids. V was pared by 5 bases and J by 5 bases, with 17 bases between. Germline values: CDR1 SGHRS, CDR2 YFSETQ. The CDR3 bases are TGCGCCAGCAGTCCAATAGGCGGGCGGGATCAGCCCCAGCATTTT. Translated, it gives CASSPIGGRDQPQHF.

The V gene is TRBV7-2, the J gene TRBJ1-1; D is ambiguous. The germline CDR1 and CDR2 sequences are SGHTA and FQGNSA. The CDR3 has 14 residues. Trimming removed 1 base from V and 1 base from J, with 7 bases in between. CDR3 sequence reads: CASSLVRRNTEAFF. Here the CDR3 DNA reads TGTGCCAGCAGCTTAGTGCGTCGGAACACTGAAGCTTTCTTT.